Listed below are T cell receptor beta chains from one sample, sequenced in a study of cytomegalovirus exposure and HLA in healthy donors. Sequencing used immunoSEQ multiplex PCR; TCRdb keeps in-frame clones, though not all of them. The sample lists about 100,000 clones, roughly 71% seen once, with roughly a tenth in the top ten. The specimen sequenced was PBMCs. Receptors originate from a man aged 35-49 years in good health and CMV-seropositive. CDR3s include the opening cysteine and the closing phenylalanine or tryptophan. D genes are given only for firm matches. Where a row states a size, it is once, few, many or the class of an expanded clone; other rows omit it.

j_call v_call clone_size d_call cdr3_nt cdr3_aa
TRBJ1-1 TRBV7-9 . . TGTGCCAGCAGCTTAGCGGGGGCGGGGGGAAACACTGAAGCTTTCTTT CASSLAGAGGNTEAFF
TRBJ2-3 TRBV10-2 few TRBD1 TGCGCCAGCGGCATAACAGGGGATACAGATACGCAGTATTTT CASGITGDTDTQYF
TRBJ2-5 TRBV19 . . TGTGCCATCTCCAGAGGGCTCCAAGAGACCCAGTACTTC CAISRGLQETQYF
TRBJ2-5 TRBV5-1 . TRBD2 TGCGCCAGCAGACCGGGACTAGCGGGAGGCCAAGAGACCCAGTACTTC CASRPGLAGGQETQYF
TRBJ1-2 TRBV4-3 once . TGCGCCAGCAGCCAAGAACCAGGGGACTATGGCTACACCTTC CASSQEPGDYGYTF
TRBJ2-7 TRBV14 . . TGTGCCAGCAGCTTTATCCAGGGTTACGAGCAGTACTTC CASSFIQGYEQYF
TRBJ2-1 TRBV7-3 . . TGTGCCAGCAGCTTAACGGACAGCTCCTACAATGAGCAGTTCTTC CASSLTDSSYNEQFF
TRBJ2-3 TRBV5-1 . . TGCGCCAGCAGCTTGGAGGGAGAGAATACGCAGTATTTT CASSLEGENTQYF
TRBJ1-1 TRBV7-9 . . TGTGCCAGCAGCTTGATGGGGACTCTAATAGCTTTCTTT CASSLMGTLIAFF
TRBJ1-2 TRBV6-1 . . TGTGCCAGCAGTGAAGAGCTGGGAGGGGGCTACACCTTC CASSEELGGGYTF
TRBJ2-3 TRBV5-1 . TRBD1 TGCGCCAGCAGCTGGGGACAGGCAGATACGCAGTATTTT CASSWGQADTQYF
TRBJ1-5 TRBV15 . . TGTGCCACCAGCAGCAGGGAAAATCAGCCCCAGCATTTT CATSSRENQPQHF
TRBJ1-2 TRBV7-9 . TRBD1 TGTGCCAGCAGCGTAACAGGGGCCGGCGGCTACACCTTC CASSVTGAGGYTF
TRBJ1-2 TRBV29-1 . . TGCAGCGTTGATAACAGGGAGAACTATGGCTACACCTTC CSVDNRENYGYTF
TRBJ2-3 TRBV6-1 . . TGTGCCAGCAGTGAGGCAGTGGGCGGGGGCACAGATACGCAGTATTTT CASSEAVGGGTDTQYF
TRBJ2-3 TRBV7-8 . TRBD1 TGTGCCAGCAGCGCAGGGACAGGGGGCACAGATACGCAGTATTTT CASSAGTGGTDTQYF
TRBJ2-2 TRBV6-6 few . TGTGCCAGCAGTCGGGTCGGGGTGAAAGGCGGGGAGCTGTTTTTT CASSRVGVKGGELFF
TRBJ2-1 TRBV7-3 . TRBD2 TGTGCCAGCAGCGAGACTAGCGGGAGGGCCCATGAGCAGTTCTTC CASSETSGRAHEQFF
TRBJ2-6 TRBV2 . TRBD1 TGTGCCAGAGAAGGACAGGGGGAATCTGGGGCCAACGTCCTGACTTTC CAREGQGESGANVLTF
TRBJ1-2 TRBV7-9 . . TGTGCCATGTGGACTAACTATAGCTACACCTTC CAMWTNYSYTF